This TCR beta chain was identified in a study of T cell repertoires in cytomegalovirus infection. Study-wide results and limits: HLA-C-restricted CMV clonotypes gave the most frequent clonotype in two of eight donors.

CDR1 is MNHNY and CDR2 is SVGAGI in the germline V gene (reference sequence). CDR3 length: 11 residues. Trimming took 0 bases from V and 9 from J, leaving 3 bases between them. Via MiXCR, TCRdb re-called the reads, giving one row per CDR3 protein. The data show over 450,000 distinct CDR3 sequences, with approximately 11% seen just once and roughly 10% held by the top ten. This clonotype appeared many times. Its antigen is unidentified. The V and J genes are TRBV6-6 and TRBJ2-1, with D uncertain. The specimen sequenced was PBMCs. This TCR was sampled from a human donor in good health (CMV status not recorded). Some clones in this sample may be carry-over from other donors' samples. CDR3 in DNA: TGTGCCAGCAGTTACTCCAGTGAGCAGTTCTTC. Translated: CASSYSSEQFF.